This section outlines one T cell receptor beta chain sequence together with its context. The data belong to a study of blood T cell repertoires in COVID-19. For the study at large: Both acute and convalescent COVID-19 samples were obtained from the United States, Italy and Spain. PBMCs, B-cell-depleted T cells, or T cells provided the cDNA or gDNA that made up the material.

Germline CDR1 reads SGHVS; CDR2 reads FNYEAQ. V was clipped by 5 bases and J by 5 bases; unmatched bases: 18. This CDR3 has 18 residues. Methods used by the authors: Amplification of reference gene primers was used by the study to estimate nucleated cell counts. The method was immunoSEQ multiplex PCR; TCRdb's version includes in-frame clones alone and lacks a portion of them. That table is the source of V, J and clone size, and D and trimming were worked out from the DNA. This table holds 200,000 to 250,000 clones, approximately 83% found once. The source is an older woman with acute or convalescent COVID-19. Sequencing used peripheral blood. J is TRBJ2-7 and V is TRBV7-6; TRBD1 agrees at 10 bases. The CDR3 DNA is TGTGCCAGCAGCCTAATATCCACGGGACAGGGGACAATCAACGAGCAGTACTTC. Protein: CASSLISTGQGTINEQYF.